This T cell receptor (beta chain) was sequenced during a study of T cells in localized non-small cell lung cancer. Whole-study results and caveats: Out of the top 100 tumor clones, a median around 50 were seen in adjacent lung.

Note on this clone: Its specificity is unknown.

Data came from immunoSEQ multiplex PCR; TCRdb stores just in-frame clones and leaves some out. Of tens of thousands of clones detected, approximately 84% appear once; the ten largest clones hold 1% to 1.5%. CDR3 length: 13 amino acids. Between the trimmed V and J ends, which lost 5 bases and 8 bases, there was a span of 12 bases. Per germline, CDR1 MNHEY and CDR2 SVGAGI. The TCR originated in a female donor of 60 years or more with stage I lung adenocarcinoma. The genes are TRBV6-5 and TRBJ1-4; D perhaps matches TRBD1 (5 bases). Sequencing was performed on peripheral blood, taken before any cancer treatment. As DNA, the CDR3 is TGTGCCAGCAGTGAAGACCGGGGGGAAAAACTGTTTTTT. Translation: CASSEDRGEKLFF.